This TCR beta chain came from a study of CD8 T cells in Susac syndrome. Concerning this clonotype: Its antigen is not identified.

General observations from the study: The study's TCR sequencing and HLA analysis covered a relatively small number of individuals, and the study acknowledged this.

Germline V gene lookup returns CDR1 SQVTM and CDR2 ANQGSEA. The V gene end was trimmed by 3 bases and the J gene end by 1 base; junction bases not matched to a gene: 2. CDR3 length equals 14 residues. Control patients had untreated stable or active relapsing-remitting multiple sclerosis by revised McDonald criteria. TEMRA cells underwent FACS enrichment and CD8+ and CD4+ T cells underwent negative isolation. Reverse transcription of about 0.45 to 1 ug RNA used random hexamers. Across 54 Vbeta and 13 Jbeta, TCR beta CDR3 was amplified with immunoSEQ multiplex PCR. One entry per CDR3 protein, called by TCRdb with MiXCR from the immunoSEQ multiplex PCR reads. The top ten clones hold approximately 0.3% of a sample with approximately 120,000 distinct CDR3 sequences, more than 80% of them seen once.

The sequenced sample was CD8+ T cells from PBMCs. This TCR derives from a human donor with multiple sclerosis. The chain recombines TRBV29-1 with TRBJ2-5, with 10 bases identical to TRBD1. The CDR3, as DNA: TGCAGCGTTGACGGGACAGGGGCCCAAGAGACCCAGTACTTC. This translates into CSVDGTGAQETQYF. The entire variable domain, with the rest obtained from reference TRBV29-1 and TRBJ2-5, is as follows: SAVISQKPSRDICQRGTSLTIQCQVDSQVTMMFWYRQQPGQSLTLIATANQGSEATYESGFVIDKFPISRPNLTFSTLTVSNMSPEDSSIYLCSVDGTGAQETQYFGPGTRLLVL.